Shown below are 19 T cell receptor beta chains from a single sample sequenced in a study of metastatic and nonmetastatic thyroid tumors. TCRdb re-called the PCR reads with MiXCR. Counted here are roughly 59,000 clones, around 16% occurring once; the ten biggest clones make up over 8.5%. The entire patient cohort was treatment-naive prior to thyroid surgery. The material sequenced was blood. All receptors come from a male donor with papillary thyroid cancer or a benign thyroid nodule (not recorded which). Some clones in this sample may be carry-over from other donors' samples.

This clone has ten or more counts. V and J are TRBV12-3 or TRBV12-4 and TRBJ1-1; D not certain. This CDR3 is built from 14 residues. Trimming removed 7 bases at V and 1 base at J, with 13 bases between. CDR3 DNA sequence: TGTGCCAGCACCTACGAGGAAGGGAACACTGAAGCTTTCTTT. This encodes CASTYEEGNTEAFF.

This clone was seen repeatedly, ten times or more. The gene calls are TRBV10-1 and TRBJ2-7; weak D call: TRBD2 (6 bases). Per the germline V gene, CDR1 is WNHNN and CDR2 is SYGVQD (reference sequence). This CDR3 has 18 residues. Between the trimmed V and J ends, which lost 4 bases and 3 bases, there was a span of 25 bases. The DNA for the CDR3 is TGCGCCAGCAGTGGAACCCCGGTCCGGGACTCAGCAGGCTACGAGCAGTACGTC. This gives the protein CASSGTPVRDSAGYEQYV.

This clone was observed a handful of times. The chain has TRBV12-3 or TRBV12-4 and TRBJ2-7; 14 nucleotides agree with TRBD2. There are 17 residues in the CDR3. The CDR3 DNA reads TGTGCCAGCAGTAACATAGGGACTAGCGGGAGCTCCTACGGGCAGTACGTC. As protein: CASSNIGTSGSSYGQYV.

Ten or more counts support this clone. The rearrangement links TRBV6-5 to TRBJ2-5; D possibly uses TRBD1 or TRBD2 (6 bases each). Trimming shortened V by 2 bases and J by 1 base, and 14 bases separated the two germline ends. CDR3 size: 16 residues. CDR1 MNHEY and CDR2 SVGAGI come from the germline V gene. The DNA for the CDR3 is TGTGCCAGCAGTTACGCGACCTGGGGGGCCCAAGAGACCCAGTACTTC. Translated: CASSYATWGAQETQYF.

This clone was detected many times. V and J are TRBV4-1 and TRBJ1-1; the D is unclear. Germline CDR1 and CDR2: MGHRA and YSYEKL. This CDR3 has 16 residues. Deletions cut 4 bases from V and 0 bases from J, with 15 bases between. The CDR3 bases are TGCGCCAGCAGCCCCCAAGCGGCAGGTTTGAACACTGAAGCTTTCTTT. It codes for CASSPQAAGLNTEAFF.

At least ten counts were recorded for this clone. The gene calls are TRBV4-1 and TRBJ2-2, with 7 bases fitting TRBD1. The CDR3 covers 18 residues. V lost 0 bases, J lost 1 base, and 8 bases stayed unmatched. Germline V gene lookup returns CDR1 MGHRA and CDR2 YSYEKL. The CDR3 sequence is CASSQDRATGLNTGELFF. Written as DNA, the CDR3 is TGCGCCAGCAGCCAAGATCGCGCGACAGGGCTGAACACCGGGGAGCTGTTTTTT.

As concerns this clone: This specimen includes other DNA sequences encoding the same CDR3. The chain carries TRBV7-3 and TRBJ2-5; 7 nucleotides agree with TRBD1. Germline loops: CDR1 SGHTA, CDR2 FQGTGA. The junction had 4 bases not matched to a gene; V was cut back by 6 bases and J by 0 bases. There are 14 residues in the CDR3. The CDR3, as DNA: TGTGCCAGCAGTCCAACAGGGGACCAAGAGACCCAGTACTTC. Its protein product is CASSPTGDQETQYF.

This clone was counted ten times or more. The chain is built from TRBV20-1 and TRBJ2-1, with 9 bases fitting TRBD2. V was clipped by 3 bases and J by 6 bases; unmatched bases: 9. This CDR3 has 15 amino acids. From germline, CDR1 is DFQATT and CDR2 SNEGSKA (reference sequence). CDR3 protein: CSASRASGRPNEQFF. The CDR3 coding sequence is TGCAGTGCTAGTCGAGCCAGCGGGAGGCCCAATGAGCAGTTCTTC.

The table lists this clone with a few counts. V gene TRBV28 combines with J gene TRBJ2-3; TRBD1 is a possible D gene (5 bases). There are 16 residues in the CDR3. V gave up 5 bases and J gave up 7 bases, with 22 bases separating them. Germline V CDR1 and CDR2: MDHEN, SYDVKM. CDR3 nucleotide sequence: TGTGCCAGCAGTCCGCCCCACGGGTCTCCAGGGTATACGCAGTATTTT. It encodes CASSPPHGSPGYTQYF.

This clone was counted at least ten times. This CDR3 reads CATSEIRGGYNEQFF. As DNA, the CDR3 is TGTGCCACCAGCGAGATACGGGGGGGCTACAATGAGCAGTTCTTC. This chain uses TRBV24-1 with TRBJ2-1; 8 nucleotides match TRBD2. V shed 7 bases and J 3 bases; nucleotides not matched to a gene: 7. The CDR3 extends over 15 amino acids. Germline loops: CDR1 KGHDR, CDR2 SFDVKD.

Turning to this clone: One base away lies a much larger clone, so this may be a sequencing read error. The chain joins TRBV4-3 to TRBJ1-2, with a possible D match to TRBD1 (5 bases). V lost 0 bases and J lost 4, with 12 bases in between. This CDR3 is 15 amino acids long. Per germline, CDR1 LGHNA and CDR2 YSLEER. The CDR3 loop is CASSQDRTSSYGYTF. The CDR3 bases are TGCGCCAGCAGCCAAGACAGGACATCCAGCTATGGCTACACCTTC.

This clone came up many times. The rearrangement uses TRBV3-1 and TRBJ2-1, with unresolved D. The CDR3 is 13 amino acids. Germline CDR1 is LGHDT and CDR2 is YNNKEL (reference sequence). Between the trimmed V and J ends, which lost 5 bases and 6 bases, there was a span of 11 bases. This CDR3 is CASSYQTRNEQFF. CDR3 DNA sequence: TGTGCCAGCAGCTATCAAACGCGCAATGAGCAGTTCTTC.

This chain joins TRBV28 and TRBJ2-7; D is ambiguous. The CDR3 loop spans 16 amino acids. Deletions cut 3 bases from V and 1 base from J, with 16 bases between. The V gene's germline CDR1 is MDHEN and CDR2 SYDVKM. CDR3 protein: CASSFEVNDASYEQYF. As DNA, the CDR3 is TGTGCCAGCAGTTTTGAGGTGAATGACGCTTCCTACGAGCAGTACTTC.

Regarding this clone: This may be a read error, as it is one base from a much larger clone. The chain links TRBV6-1 to TRBJ2-3, with 10 bases matching TRBD2. CDR1 is MNHNS and CDR2 is SASEGT in the germline V gene. This CDR3 is built from 16 residues. The V and J ends lost 5 bases and 5 bases, in that order; junction bases with no gene match: 10. CDR3: CASSLQGLAWIDTQYF. CDR3 nucleotide sequence: TGTGCCAGCAGTCTTCAGGGACTAGCGTGGATAGATACGCAGTATTTT.

This clone was observed at least ten times. The chain carries TRBV20-1 and TRBJ2-7; D is possibly TRBD2 (5 bases). V lost 2 bases and J lost 2, with 19 bases in between. This CDR3 is built from 16 residues. The germline V gene encodes CDR1 DFQATT and CDR2 SNEGSKA (reference sequence). CDR3 in DNA: TGCAGTGCTAGAAGACCGGGAAGCCTCCTTACCTACGAGCAGTACTTC. This encodes CSARRPGSLLTYEQYF.

There are many counts of this clone. This sequence joins TRBV5-1 and TRBJ2-2; 9 bases map to TRBD2. V was pared by 0 bases and J by 5 bases, with 5 bases of the junction left unmatched. The germline gives CDR1 SGHRS, CDR2 YFSETQ. The CDR3 totals 16 residues. The CDR3: CASSLALAGGTGELFF. CDR3 bases: TGCGCCAGCAGCTTGGCCCTGGCGGGGGGGACCGGGGAGCTGTTTTTT.

This clone has at least ten counts. The chain employs TRBV28 and TRBJ1-6, with a tentative D call TRBD1 (6 bases). The V and J ends lost 6 bases and 6 bases respectively, with 15 bases between them. CDR1 and CDR2 from the germline V gene are MDHEN and SYDVKM. This CDR3 is built from 15 residues. The CDR3 DNA follows: TGTGCCAGCAGCCGAGAGGGGGTCCCTAATTCACCCCTCCACTTT. It is translated as CASSREGVPNSPLHF.

V usage is TRBV6-2 or TRBV6-3 and J usage is TRBJ2-1; 16 bases align to TRBD2. The CDR3 contains 17 residues. CDR1 is MNHEY and CDR2 is SVGEGT in the germline V gene. The J segment lost 6 bases and the V segment lost 5 bases, leaving 7 bases of the junction unmatched. CDR3 DNA sequence: TGTGCCAGCAGTCATCGGGGACTAGCGGGAGGGTTCAATGAGCAGTTCTTC. It translates to CASSHRGLAGGFNEQFF.

This clone occurred many times. The chain combines TRBV11-2 with TRBJ2-5; TRBD2 agrees at 8 bases. Trimming took 3 bases from V and 1 from J; bases not matched to a gene: 7. This CDR3 has 16 amino acids. Germline CDR1 reads SGHAT; CDR2 reads FQNNGV. CDR3: CASSLGRGGAQETQYF. The CDR3 region has the DNA TGTGCCAGCAGCTTGGGACGGGGGGGCGCCCAAGAGACCCAGTACTTC.